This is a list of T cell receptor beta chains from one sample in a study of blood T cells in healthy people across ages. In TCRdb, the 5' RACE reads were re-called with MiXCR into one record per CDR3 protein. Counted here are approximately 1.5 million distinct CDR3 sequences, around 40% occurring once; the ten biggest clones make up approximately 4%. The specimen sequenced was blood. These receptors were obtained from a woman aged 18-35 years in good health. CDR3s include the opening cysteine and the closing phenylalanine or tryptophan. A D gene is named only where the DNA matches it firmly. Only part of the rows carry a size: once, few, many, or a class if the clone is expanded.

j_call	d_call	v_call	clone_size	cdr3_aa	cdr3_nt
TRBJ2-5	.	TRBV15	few	CATSRDFKETQYF	TGTGCCACCAGCAGAGATTTCAAAGAGACCCAGTACTTC
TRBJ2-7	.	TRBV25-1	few	CASSELGTGRSYF	TGTGCCAGCAGTGAATTGGGAACAGGTCGCTCTTACTTC
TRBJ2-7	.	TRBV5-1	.	CASSLTINSYEQYF	TGCGCCAGCAGCTTGACTATTAACTCCTACGAGCAGTACTTC
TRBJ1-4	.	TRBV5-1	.	CASSQEGTNEKLFF	TGCGCCAGCAGTCAGGAGGGGACTAATGAAAAACTGTTTTTT
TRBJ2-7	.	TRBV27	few	CASSLGAGTHYEQYF	TGTGCCAGCAGTTTAGGGGCGGGAACCCACTACGAGCAGTACTTC
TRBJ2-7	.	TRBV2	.	CASSGGLDLDGAIFYEQYF	TGTGCCAGCAGTGGGGGGCTCGATTTGGACGGAGCAATCTTCTACGAGCAGTACTTC
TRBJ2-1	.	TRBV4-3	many	CASSQLRGLAYNEQFF	TGCGCCAGCAGCCAGCTCCGGGGTCTAGCCTACAATGAGCAGTTCTTC
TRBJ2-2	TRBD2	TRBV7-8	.	CASSLGLAATGELFF	TGTGCCAGCAGCTTAGGGCTAGCGGCCACCGGGGAGCTGTTTTTT
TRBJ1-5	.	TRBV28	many	CASSSTGGLNQPQHF	TGTGCCAGCAGTTCTACCGGGGGCTTGAACCAGCCCCAGCATTTT
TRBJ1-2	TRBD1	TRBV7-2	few	CASSFRGQGIDGYTF	TGTGCCAGCAGCTTCCGCGGACAGGGGATAGACGGCTACACCTTC
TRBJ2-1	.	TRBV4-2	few	CATGGALDNEQFF	TGTGCCACCGGGGGCGCACTCGACAATGAGCAGTTCTTC
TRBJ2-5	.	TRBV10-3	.	CAISAQVKGETQYF	TGTGCCATCAGTGCCCAGGTTAAGGGAGAGACCCAGTACTTC
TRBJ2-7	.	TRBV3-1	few	CASSLQPGRSYEQYF	TGTGCCAGCAGCCTCCAACCGGGACGCTCCTACGAGCAGTACTTC
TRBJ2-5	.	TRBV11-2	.	CASSLAWYQETQYF	TGTGCCAGCAGCTTAGCGTGGTACCAAGAGACCCAGTACTTC
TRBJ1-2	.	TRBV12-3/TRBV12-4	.	CASSFEGTRYTF	TGTGCCAGCAGTTTCGAGGGAACCCGCTACACCTTC
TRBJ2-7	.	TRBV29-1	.	CSVEDLGDEQYF	TGCAGCGTTGAAGATCTGGGGGACGAGCAGTACTTC
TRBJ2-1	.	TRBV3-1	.	CASGLHLGGDAYNEQFF	TGTGCCAGCGGCCTCCACCTAGGCGGGGACGCCTACAATGAGCAGTTCTTC
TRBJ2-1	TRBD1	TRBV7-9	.	CASSLAGTDFYEQFF	TGTGCCAGCAGCTTAGCCGGGACAGACTTCTACGAGCAGTTCTTC
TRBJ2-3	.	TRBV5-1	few	CASSRGRASDTQYF	TGCGCCAGCAGCCGAGGTCGAGCATCGGATACGCAGTATTTT
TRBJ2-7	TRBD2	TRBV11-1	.	CASSALAASYEQYF	TGTGCCAGCAGCGCACTAGCGGCATCCTACGAGCAGTACTTC
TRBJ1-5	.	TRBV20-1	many	CSASGGQGSNQPQHF	TGCAGTGCCAGCGGGGGGCAAGGGAGCAATCAGCCCCAGCATTTT
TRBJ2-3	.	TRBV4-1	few	CASSLERDIRYYTQYF	TGCGCCAGCAGCCTAGAGAGGGACATCAGGTATTATACGCAGTATTTT
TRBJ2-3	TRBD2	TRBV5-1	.	CASSLLGLSGGADTQYF	TGCGCCAGCAGCTTGCTCGGGTTATCGGGAGGCGCAGATACGCAGTATTTT
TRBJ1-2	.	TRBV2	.	CASSTAGINYGYTF	TGTGCCAGTAGTACTGCAGGGATTAACTATGGCTACACCTTC
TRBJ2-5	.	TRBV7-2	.	CASSLGAGFEETQYF	TGTGCCAGCAGCTTAGGGGCAGGGTTCGAGGAGACCCAGTACTTC
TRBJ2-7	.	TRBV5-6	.	CASSRLETYNEQYF	TGTGCCAGCAGCCGACTAGAGACCTACAATGAGCAGTACTTC
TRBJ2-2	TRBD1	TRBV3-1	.	CASSLLRTGLTGELFF	TGTGCCAGCAGCCTCCTTCGGACAGGGCTGACTGGGGAGCTGTTTTTT
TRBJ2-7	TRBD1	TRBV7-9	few	CASSQGQGSSYEQYF	TGTGCCAGCAGCCAAGGACAGGGATCCTCCTACGAGCAGTACTTC
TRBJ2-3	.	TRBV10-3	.	CAISPGISTDTQYF	TGTGCCATCAGTCCAGGTATTAGCACAGATACGCAGTATTTT
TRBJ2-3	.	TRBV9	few	CASSPGPGTTDTQYF	TGTGCCAGCAGCCCTGGGCCCGGGACGACAGATACGCAGTATTTT
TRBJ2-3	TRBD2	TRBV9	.	CASTGRGGWTDTQYF	TGTGCCAGCACCGGGCGGGGGGGTTGGACAGATACGCAGTATTTT
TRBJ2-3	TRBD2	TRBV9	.	CASSVGGSGRSDTQYF	TGTGCCAGCAGCGTAGGTGGTAGCGGGAGGAGCGATACGCAGTATTTT
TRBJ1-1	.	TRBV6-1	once	CASSEVGSYTEAFF	TGTGCCAGCAGTGAAGTTGGCAGCTACACTGAAGCTTTCTTT
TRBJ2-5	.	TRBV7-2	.	CASSPPRLVETQYF	TGTGCCAGCAGCCCCCCGCGCCTCGTTGAGACCCAGTACTTC
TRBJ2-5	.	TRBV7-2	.	CASSHKEGTQYF	TGTGCCAGCAGCCACAAAGAGGGGACCCAGTACTTC
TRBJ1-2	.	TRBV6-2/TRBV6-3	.	CASSSRVYYGYTF	TGTGCCAGCAGTTCCAGGGTTTACTATGGCTACACCTTC
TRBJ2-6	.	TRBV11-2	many	CASSFGYSGANVLTF	TGTGCCAGCAGCTTCGGGTACTCTGGGGCCAACGTCCTGACTTTC
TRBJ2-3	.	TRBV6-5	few	CASRPGQSSADTQYF	TGTGCCAGCAGACCCGGGCAGAGCAGCGCAGATACGCAGTATTTT
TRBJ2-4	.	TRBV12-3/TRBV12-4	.	CASSFTSLHIQYF	TGTGCCAGCAGTTTCACTAGCCTGCACATTCAGTACTTC
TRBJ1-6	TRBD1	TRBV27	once	CASTLRDSMDSPLHF	TGTGCCAGCACCCTCCGGGACAGCATGGATTCACCCCTCCACTTT